A selection of T cell receptor beta chains follows, all from one sample in a study of PD-1 blockade in classical Hodgkin lymphoma. Using immunoSEQ multiplex PCR, the repertoire was profiled, and TCRdb retains in-frame clones only, with some absent. This sample has around 60,000 clones, with roughly 85% found just once. The sequences come from peripheral blood mononuclear cells (PBMCs), collected before the fourth cycle of nivolumab. The receptors come from a human donor with classical Hodgkin lymphoma. Each CDR3 is given with its conserved first and last residue.

TRBV6-5	TRBJ2-2	CASRRQGANTGELFF
TRBV7-9	TRBJ1-2	CASSLSDGEGWGYTF
TRBV5-1	TRBJ2-7	CASSLEGTHEQYF
TRBV7-9	TRBJ1-6	CASDRGSGNSPLHF
TRBV5-1	TRBJ2-2	CASSLAPGGTGELFF
TRBV29-1	TRBJ1-1	CSGFEWGTEAFF
TRBV5-1	TRBJ1-1	CASSLDETGFPEAFF
TRBV6-5	TRBJ1-1	CASSPEGGLNTEAFF
TRBV5-1	TRBJ2-5	CASSLELQETQYF
TRBV11-2	TRBJ1-2	CASSFPRGRGFNYGYTF
TRBV19	TRBJ2-7	CASSIGGGYEQYF
TRBV7-9	TRBJ2-7	CASSLEGLTYEQYF
TRBV7-2	TRBJ2-5	CASSPSTGAVETQYF
TRBV6-1	TRBJ2-5	CASRGRGHETQYF
TRBV5-1	TRBJ1-5	CASSPTGEGAPQHF
TRBV28	TRBJ2-7	CARSPEVRSYEQYF
TRBV5-1	TRBJ1-1	CASSLGAVNTEAFF